This T cell receptor (beta chain) derives from a study of blood T cell repertoires in COVID-19. Study context: Donors in the United States, Italy and Spain gave samples during acute or convalescent COVID-19. From T cells, B-cell-depleted T cells, or PBMCs came the material, which was cDNA or gDNA.

Authors' analysis steps: Reference gene primer amplification in the assay estimated nucleated cell counts. This table comes from immunoSEQ multiplex PCR, and its TCRdb copy is limited to in-frame clones, with some not included. V and J calls and clone size come straight from that table; D and trimming were deduced from the DNA. Among around 200,000 clones, 80% to 90% were seen once, and the ten largest hold roughly 3.5%. Trimming took 5 bases from V and 2 from J, leaving 17 bases between them. Germline CDR1 is MNHEY and CDR2 is SMNVEV (reference sequence). This CDR3 has 16 residues. Sequencing was carried out using peripheral blood. The chain combines TRBV27 with TRBJ2-3; TRBD2 is a possible D gene (5 bases). The sequence was obtained from a man in his fifties or sixties with acute or convalescent COVID-19. The CDR3 reads CASSPTAGEPTDTQYF. The CDR3 nucleotides read TGTGCCAGCAGTCCCACGGCCGGGGAGCCCACAGATACGCAGTATTTT.